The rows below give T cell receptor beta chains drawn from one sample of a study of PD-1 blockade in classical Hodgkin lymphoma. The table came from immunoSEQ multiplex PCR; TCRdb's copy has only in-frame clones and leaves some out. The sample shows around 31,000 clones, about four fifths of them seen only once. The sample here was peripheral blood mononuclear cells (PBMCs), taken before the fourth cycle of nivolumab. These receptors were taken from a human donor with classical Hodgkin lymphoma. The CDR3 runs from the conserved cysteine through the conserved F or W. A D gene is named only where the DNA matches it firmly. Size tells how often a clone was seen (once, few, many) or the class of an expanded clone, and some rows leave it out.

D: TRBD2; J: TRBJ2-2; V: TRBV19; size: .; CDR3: CASSMAGYGRRTGELFF; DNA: TGTGCCAGTAGTATGGCAGGGTACGGGAGGCGGACCGGGGAGCTGTTTTTT
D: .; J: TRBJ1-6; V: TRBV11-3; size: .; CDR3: CASSFGGNSPLHF; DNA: TGTGCCAGCAGCTTTGGGGGGAATTCACCCCTCCACTTT
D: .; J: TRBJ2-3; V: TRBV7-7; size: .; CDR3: CASSQGRGRLDTQYF; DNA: TGTGCCAGCAGCCAGGGGAGGGGGCGCTTAGATACGCAGTATTTT
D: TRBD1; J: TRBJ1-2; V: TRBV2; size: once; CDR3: CASRTGGTGSSKGYGYTF; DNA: TGTGCCAGCAGAACAGGCGGGACAGGTAGCTCCAAGGGCTATGGCTACACCTTC
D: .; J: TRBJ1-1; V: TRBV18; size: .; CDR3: CASSPVRGTEAFF; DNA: TGTGCCAGCTCACCTGTGCGGGGCACTGAAGCTTTCTTT
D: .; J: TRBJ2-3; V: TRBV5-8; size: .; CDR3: CASSLMGLPTQYF; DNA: TGTGCCAGCAGCTTGATGGGCCTTCCAACGCAGTATTTT
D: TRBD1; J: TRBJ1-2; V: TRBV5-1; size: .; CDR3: CASTLTGTGGDGYTF; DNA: TGCGCCAGCACCCTAACCGGGACAGGGGGCGATGGCTACACCTTC
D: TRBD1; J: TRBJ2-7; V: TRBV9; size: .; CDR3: CASSTGQGAAYEQYF; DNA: TGTGCCAGCAGCACGGGACAGGGGGCCGCCTACGAGCAGTACTTC
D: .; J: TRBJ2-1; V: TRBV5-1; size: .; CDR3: CASSLTWGSTYNEQFF; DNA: TGCGCCAGCAGCTTGACTTGGGGTAGCACCTACAATGAGCAGTTCTTC
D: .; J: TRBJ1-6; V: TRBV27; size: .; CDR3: CASSLQVMGSPLHF; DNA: TGTGCCAGCAGTTTACAGGTTATGGGTTCACCCCTCCACTTT
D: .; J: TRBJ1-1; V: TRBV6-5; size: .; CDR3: CASSYSGSMNTEAFF; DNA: TGTGCCAGCAGTTACTCGGGAAGCATGAACACTGAAGCTTTCTTT
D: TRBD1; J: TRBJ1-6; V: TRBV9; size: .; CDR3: CASSVIDRVGNSPLHF; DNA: TGTGCCAGCAGCGTAATTGACAGGGTGGGGAATTCACCCCTCCACTTT
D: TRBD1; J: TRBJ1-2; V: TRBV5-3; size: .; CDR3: CARSRTGGLGYTF; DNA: TGTGCCAGAAGCAGAACAGGGGGTCTAGGCTACACCTTC
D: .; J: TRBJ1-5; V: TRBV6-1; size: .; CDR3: CASRTGPPQNQPQHF; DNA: TGTGCCAGCAGAACCGGGCCCCCGCAGAATCAGCCCCAGCATTTT
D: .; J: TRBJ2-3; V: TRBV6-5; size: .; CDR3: CASSRQAGRSDTQYF; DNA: TGTGCCAGCAGTAGACAGGCCGGGAGGTCAGATACGCAGTATTTT
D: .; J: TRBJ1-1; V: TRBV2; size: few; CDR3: CASSFAVEAFF; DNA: TGTGCCAGCAGTTTCGCTGTGGAAGCTTTCTTT
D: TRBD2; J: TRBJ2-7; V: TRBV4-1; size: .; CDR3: CASSQFGLAGGPGYEQYF; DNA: TGCGCCAGCAGCCAATTTGGACTAGCGGGAGGGCCAGGCTACGAGCAGTACTTC
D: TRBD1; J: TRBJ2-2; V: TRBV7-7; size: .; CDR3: CASSRIQGFAGELFF; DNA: TGTGCCAGCAGCCGAATACAGGGGTTTGCCGGGGAGCTGTTTTTT
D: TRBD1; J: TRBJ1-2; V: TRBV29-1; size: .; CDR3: CSVAGTDFIGYTF; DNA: TGCAGCGTTGCCGGGACAGATTTTATTGGCTACACCTTC
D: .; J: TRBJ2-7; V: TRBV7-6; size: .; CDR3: CASSPQVDIRSYEQYF; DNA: TGTGCCAGCAGCCCCCAGGTGGACATCCGCTCCTACGAGCAGTACTTC
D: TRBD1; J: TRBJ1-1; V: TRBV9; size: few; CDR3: CASSAGQGVLNTEAFF; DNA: TGTGCCAGCAGCGCCGGACAGGGAGTATTGAACACTGAAGCTTTCTTT
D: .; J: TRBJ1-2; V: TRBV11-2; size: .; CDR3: CASSRGATGNYGYTF; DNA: TGTGCCAGCAGCAGGGGGGCGACAGGAAACTATGGCTACACCTTC
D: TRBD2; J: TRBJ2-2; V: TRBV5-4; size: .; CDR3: CASNLGGTNTGELFF; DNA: TGTGCCAGCAACCTCGGGGGGACGAACACCGGGGAGCTGTTTTTT
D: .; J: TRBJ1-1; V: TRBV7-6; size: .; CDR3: CASSLDGLNTEAFF; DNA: TGTGCCAGCAGCTTGGACGGGCTAAACACTGAAGCTTTCTTT
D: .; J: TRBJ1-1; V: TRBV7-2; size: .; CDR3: CASSSRGRVNTEAFF; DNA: TGTGCCAGCAGCTCCCGGGGCAGGGTGAACACTGAAGCTTTCTTT
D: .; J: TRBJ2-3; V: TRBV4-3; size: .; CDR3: CASSQAGDIEQYF; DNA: TGCGCCAGCAGCCAAGCGGGAGATATCGAGCAGTATTTT
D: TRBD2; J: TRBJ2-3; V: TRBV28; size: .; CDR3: CASSLPGGTQYF; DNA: TGTGCCAGCAGTTTACCGGGAGGGACGCAGTATTTT
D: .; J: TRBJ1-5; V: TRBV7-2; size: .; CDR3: CASSLDGRVGQPQHF; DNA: TGTGCCAGCAGCTTAGATGGCAGGGTAGGCCAGCCCCAGCATTTT
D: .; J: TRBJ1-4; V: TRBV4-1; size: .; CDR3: CASSQGVTNEKLFF; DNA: TGCGCCAGCAGCCAGGGGGTAACTAATGAAAAACTGTTTTTT
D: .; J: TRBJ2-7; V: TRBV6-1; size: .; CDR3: CASSEYWDGFYEQYF; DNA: TGTGCCAGCAGTGAATATTGGGACGGCTTCTACGAGCAGTACTTC
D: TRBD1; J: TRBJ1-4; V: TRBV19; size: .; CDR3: CASSIGTVGEKLFF; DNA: TGTGCCAGTAGTATCGGGACAGTAGGAGAAAAACTGTTTTTT
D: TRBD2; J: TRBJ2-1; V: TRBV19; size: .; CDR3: CASRTLAGGRNEQFF; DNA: TGTGCCAGTAGGACCCTCGCGGGAGGCCGCAATGAGCAGTTCTTC
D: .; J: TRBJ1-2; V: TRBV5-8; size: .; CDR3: CASNRNYGYTF; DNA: TGTGCCAGCAACAGAAACTATGGCTACACCTTC
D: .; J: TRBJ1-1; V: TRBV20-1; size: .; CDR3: CSASEYTEAFF; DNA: TGCAGTGCTAGTGAGTACACTGAAGCTTTCTTT
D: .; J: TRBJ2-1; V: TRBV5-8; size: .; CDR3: CASRLERLSGEQFF; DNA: TGTGCCAGCAGACTCGAGCGGCTCAGCGGTGAGCAGTTCTTC
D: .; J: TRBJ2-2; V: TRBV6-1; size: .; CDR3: CASSRQVANTGELFF; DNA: TGTGCCAGCAGTCGGCAGGTCGCCAACACCGGGGAGCTGTTTTTT
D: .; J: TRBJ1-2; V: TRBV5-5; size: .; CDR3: CASKSGPGGYTF; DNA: TGTGCCAGCAAAAGTGGACCGGGGGGCTACACCTTC
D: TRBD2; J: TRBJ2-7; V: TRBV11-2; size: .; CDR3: CASSFEFSSGYEQYF; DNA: TGTGCCAGCAGCTTTGAGTTTTCTAGCGGGTACGAGCAGTACTTC
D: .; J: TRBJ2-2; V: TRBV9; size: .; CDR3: CASSPLSANLNTGELFF; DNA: TGTGCCAGCAGCCCCCTATCTGCGAACCTGAACACCGGGGAGCTGTTTTTT
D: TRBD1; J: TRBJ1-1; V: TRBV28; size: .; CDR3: CASSKRGRNTEAFF; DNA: TGTGCCAGCAGTAAGAGGGGGCGGAACACTGAAGCTTTCTTT
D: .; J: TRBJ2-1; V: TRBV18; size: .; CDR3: CASSRDTSSYNEQFF; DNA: TGTGCCAGCTCACGGGACACCTCATCCTACAATGAGCAGTTCTTC
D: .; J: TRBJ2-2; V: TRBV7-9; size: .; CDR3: CASSLSTEKTGELFF; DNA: TGTGCCAGCAGCTTAAGTACAGAGAAAACCGGGGAGCTGTTTTTT
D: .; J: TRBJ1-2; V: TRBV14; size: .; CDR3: CASSQVATYGYTF; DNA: TGTGCCAGCAGCCAAGTGGCGACTTATGGCTACACCTTC
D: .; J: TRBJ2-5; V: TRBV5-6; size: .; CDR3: CASSLELEETQYF; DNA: TGTGCCAGCAGCTTGGAACTGGAAGAGACCCAGTACTTC
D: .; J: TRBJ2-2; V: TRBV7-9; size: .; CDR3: CASSFLGGRGELFF; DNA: TGTGCCAGCAGCTTCCTCGGGGGCAGGGGGGAGCTGTTTTTT